This T cell receptor beta chain was observed in a study of T-cell reconstitution after alpha-beta-depleted transplantation in children. Trimming removed 4 bases from V and 6 bases from J; junction bases left unmatched: 9. The CDR3 has 15 amino acids. Germline CDR1 SGHDT, CDR2 YYEEEE. Unique molecular identifiers were used in preparing the TCRbeta library. TCRdb reanalysed the PCR reads using MiXCR and keeps one entry per CDR3 protein. The sample contains approximately 400,000 distinct CDR3 sequences, approximately 11% of which appear only once. This clonotype was recorded many times. The J gene is TRBJ2-7, the V gene TRBV5-6; 11 nucleotides line up with TRBD2. The sequence came from a human donor who donated a stem cell graft to a child with acute myeloid leukemia. The sample consisted of PBMCs from the stem cell graft donor, taken from the stem cell graft. The CDR3 DNA follows: TGTGCCAGCAGCCGAGGACTAGCGGGCATTGGCGAGCAGTACTTC. It specifies CASSRGLAGIGEQYF. Filled out from reference TRBV5-6 and TRBJ2-7, the complete variable domain reads DAGVTQSPTHLIKTRGQQVTLRCSPKSGHDTVSWYQQALGQGPQFIFQYYEEEERQRGNFPDRFSGHQFPNYSSELNVNALLLGDSALYLCASSRGLAGIGEQYFGPGTRLTVT.